These 30 T cell receptor beta chains share one sample of origin, sequenced in a study of shared clonotypes between healthy human individuals (dated by TCRdb to 2020 to 2021). Library generation was performed with the immunoSEQ multiplex PCR assay. TCRdb retrieved this table from immuneACCESS and kept in-frame rearrangements only. Not all clones are present; in checked studies, unresolved V genes account for under half, and no reason is known for the remainder. This sample holds around 720,000 clones; more than 70% were observed only once. The ten largest clones add up to 1.5% to 2% of the sample. The sequenced sample consisted of memory CD4+ T cells sorted from blood. Sample cell subset or site, as interpreted from the label and publication: CD45RA-negative fraction. Every receptor here comes from a woman between 25 and 40 years old in good health.

CDR3 amino acids: CASSLVRGGPTQYF. In DNA, the CDR3 is TGTGCCAGCAGCTTAGTGAGGGGGGGTCCGACCCAGTACTTC. The V and J genes are TRBV7-9 and TRBJ2-5; weak D call: TRBD2 (7 bases). This CDR3 comprises 14 residues. V was shortened by 1 base and J by 7 bases, with 13 bases between the two germline ends. Germline-derived CDR1 and CDR2 are SEHNR and FQNEAQ (reference sequence).

V usage is TRBV30 and J usage is TRBJ2-6; no firm D call. With 4 bases removed from V and 0 bases from J, the gap between germline ends came to 10 bases. The CDR3 spans 15 residues. Germline V CDR1 and CDR2: GTSNPN, SVGIG (reference sequence). The CDR3 nucleotides are TGTGCCTGGACCCTAAGACTCTCTGGGGCCAACGTCCTGACTTTC. This gives the protein CAWTLRLSGANVLTF. The full variable domain, in which reference TRBV30 and TRBJ2-6 provide the parts outside the CDR3, is SQTIHQWPATLVQPVGSPLSLECTVEGTSNPNLYWYRQAAGRGLQLLFYSVGIGQISSEVPQNLSASRPQDRQFILSSKKLLLSDSGFYLCAWTLRLSGANVLTFGAGSRLTVL.

This clone was counted a single time. This chain joins TRBV6-6 and TRBJ2-7; D is unresolved. This CDR3 contains 13 residues. Germline lookup yields CDR1 MNHNY and CDR2 SVGAGI (reference sequence). V lost 6 bases and J lost 5, with 14 bases in between. The CDR3 protein is CASSPTTWDEQYF. The CDR3 nucleotides are TGTGCCAGCAGCCCAACCACCTGGGACGAGCAGTACTTC.

This chain uses TRBV28 with TRBJ2-3; the D call may be TRBD1 or TRBD2 (5 bases each). The germline CDR1 and CDR2 sequences are MDHEN and SYDVKM. V lost 4 bases to trimming and J lost 4 bases, with 15 bases between them. The CDR3 loop spans 15 amino acids. The CDR3 DNA sequence: TGTGCCAGCAGTTCCGGGGCCCGCGGCGCAGATACGCAGTATTTT. Translation gives CASSSGARGADTQYF.

Concerning this clone itself: The same CDR3 also results from other DNA sequences found in this sample. The CDR3 protein is CASTQSSYNEQFF. CDR3 coding DNA: TGTGCCAGTACCCAGAGCTCCTACAATGAGCAGTTCTTC. This chain connects TRBV2 to TRBJ2-1; D is unresolved. This CDR3 spans 13 amino acids. Deletions cut 9 bases from V and 0 bases from J, with 9 bases between. The germline V gene has CDR1 SNHLY and CDR2 FYNNEI.

The chain couples TRBV2 to TRBJ2-3; D may be TRBD2 (6 bases). CDR1 and CDR2 from the germline V gene are SNHLY and FYNNEI. V dropped 10 bases and J dropped 1 base, with 21 bases sitting between them. The CDR3 is 16 amino acids. Here the CDR3 reads CATTARTSSRTDTQYF. As DNA, the CDR3 is TGTGCCACCACTGCCCGAACTAGCTCCCGCACAGATACGCAGTATTTT.

This clone was seen a single time. This chain joins TRBV2 and TRBJ2-7, with D possibly matching TRBD1 (5 bases). Germline V gives CDR1 SNHLY, CDR2 FYNNEI. This CDR3 is 14 amino acids long. V lost 2 bases and J 4 bases, leaving 12 bases between the germline ends. The DNA for the CDR3 is TGTGCCAGCAGTGAAAGAGGCAGGGCGTACGAGCAGTACTTC. Amino acids: CASSERGRAYEQYF.

The J gene is TRBJ2-7, the V gene TRBV19; 8 nucleotides match TRBD2. Germline V CDR1 and CDR2: LNHDA, SQIVND (reference sequence). The CDR3 loop spans 13 amino acids. V shed 8 bases, J shed 2 bases, and the junction held 5 bases outside the gene matches. The DNA for the CDR3 is TGTGCCAGTGCGACTAGCGCCACCTACGAGCAGTACTTC. The encoded protein is CASATSATYEQYF.

The chain links TRBV28 to TRBJ2-3; 9 nucleotides align to TRBD2. Trimming cost V 6 bases and J 0 bases; bases outside gene matches: 4. Germline-derived CDR1 and CDR2 are MDHEN and SYDVKM. The CDR3 covers 15 residues. Written as DNA, the CDR3 is TGTGCCAGCAGCCCTAGCGGGGAAAGCACAGATACGCAGTATTTT. Translating gives CASSPSGESTDTQYF.

This clone has a handful of counts. V and J are TRBV10-1 and TRBJ1-4; TRBD1 matches at 9 bases. Germline CDR1 is WNHNN and CDR2 is SYGVQD (reference sequence). This CDR3 comprises 16 residues. V dropped 2 bases and J dropped 5; count of bases not matched to a gene: 6. This CDR3 is CASSERTGGTNEKLFF. The CDR3 coding sequence is TGCGCCAGCAGTGAGCGAACAGGGGGCACGAATGAAAAACTGTTTTTT.

This clone was counted a few times. This chain connects TRBV28 to TRBJ1-1; D is undetermined. The ends were cut back, 10 bases at V and 0 bases at J, with 12 bases in the middle. CDR3 length: 13 residues. The germline gives CDR1 MDHEN, CDR2 SYDVKM. This CDR3 reads CATHSMLNTEAFF. CDR3 bases: TGTGCCACCCATTCCATGCTGAACACTGAAGCTTTCTTT.

The gene calls are TRBV28 and TRBJ1-5; D might be TRBD1 (5 bases). Germline-derived CDR1 and CDR2 are MDHEN and SYDVKM. The CDR3 has 12 residues. Deletions cut 4 bases from V and 9 bases from J, with 10 bases between. CDR3 in amino acids: CASSYPGGPQHF. CDR3 DNA sequence: TGTGCCAGCAGTTACCCGGGGGGGCCCCAGCATTTT.

DNA for the CDR3: TGTGCCAGCAGTCTGCAGGACAATCAGCCCCAGCATTTT. The encoded protein is CASSLQDNQPQHF. The rearrangement links TRBV28 to TRBJ1-5; D unresolved. The germline gives CDR1 MDHEN, CDR2 SYDVKM. V shed 5 bases and J shed 3 bases, with 8 bases lying between them. CDR3 length: 13 amino acids.

This clone has more than one count but fewer than ten. V usage is TRBV7-3 and J usage is TRBJ2-3; 9 bases align to TRBD1. Germline assignment: CDR1 SGHTA and CDR2 FQGTGA. The CDR3 length is 16 residues. The J segment lost 2 bases and the V segment lost 4 bases, leaving 7 bases of the junction unmatched. DNA for the CDR3: TGTGCCAGCAGCTGGCAGCGGACAGGGGTCACAGATACGCAGTATTTT. The encoded protein is CASSWQRTGVTDTQYF.

The V gene is TRBV28, the J gene TRBJ2-4; D is unresolved. The V and J ends lost 6 bases and 3 bases respectively, with 21 bases between them. Germline-derived CDR1 and CDR2 are MDHEN and SYDVKM. This CDR3 region has 17 residues. This CDR3 is CASRGFRWGLGKNIQYF. For the CDR3, the DNA is TGTGCCAGCAGGGGTTTCCGCTGGGGTTTGGGCAAAAACATTCAGTACTTC.

This clone has ten or more counts. V and J are TRBV7-2 and TRBJ2-1; 7 nucleotides agree with TRBD2. V was pared by 5 bases and J by 4 bases, with 14 bases of the junction left unmatched. The CDR3 contains 17 residues. Germline V gives CDR1 SGHTA, CDR2 FQGNSA. The CDR3 loop is CASSPQGTRTRYNEQFF. The DNA of the CDR3 is TGTGCCAGCAGCCCCCAAGGGACGCGGACTAGATACAATGAGCAGTTCTTC.

The chain uses TRBV19 and TRBJ2-7; 9 bases fit TRBD1. V shed 5 bases and J 0 bases; nucleotides not matched to a gene: 5. The CDR3 covers 15 residues. CDR1 and CDR2 from the germline V gene are LNHDA and SQIVND (reference sequence). Here the CDR3 DNA reads TGTGCCAGTAGTGCACAGGGGGCGTTCTCCTACGAGCAGTACTTC. It yields the protein CASSAQGAFSYEQYF.

This clone was detected once. The chain links TRBV11-2 to TRBJ2-7; 7 nucleotides line up with TRBD2. Germline values: CDR1 SGHAT, CDR2 FQNNGV. The CDR3 consists of 13 residues. Trimming cost V 4 bases and J 6 bases; bases outside gene matches: 6. The CDR3 DNA reads TGTGCCAGCAGCTACGGACTAGACGGCGAGCAGTACTTC. Translating it yields CASSYGLDGEQYF. The full variable domain, completed using reference TRBV11-2 and TRBJ2-7, is EAGVAQSPRYKIIEKRQSVAFWCNPISGHATLYWYQQILGQGPKLLIQFQNNGVVDDSQLPKDRFSAERLKGVDSTLKIQPAKLEDSAVYLCASSYGLDGEQYFGPGTRLTVT.

This clone was seen just once. The rearrangement uses TRBV7-2 and TRBJ2-7, with a weak D call TRBD1 (6 bases). The germline V gene has CDR1 SGHTA and CDR2 FQGNSA. This CDR3 is built from 16 residues. Trimming stripped 7 bases from V and 2 bases from J, with 21 bases between. CDR3: CASTRTRAGATYEQYF. Written as DNA, the CDR3 is TGTGCCAGCACCCGTACGCGGGCAGGGGCGACCTACGAGCAGTACTTC.

This clone was recorded a few times. The chain combines TRBV4-1 with TRBJ2-4; the D is unclear. CDR1 and CDR2 from the germline V gene are MGHRA and YSYEKL. Deletions cut 0 bases from V and 1 base from J, with 10 bases between. CDR3 length: 16 residues. The CDR3 bases are TGCGCCAGCAGCCAAGAGCTAGGGATTGCCAAAAACATTCAGTACTTC. This encodes CASSQELGIAKNIQYF.

This clone was found a few times. The gene calls are TRBV5-6 and TRBJ1-3; TRBD1 aligns across 7 bases. The junction had 13 bases not matched to a gene; V was cut back by 4 bases and J by 3 bases. The CDR3 extends over 17 amino acids. The germline CDR1 and CDR2 sequences are SGHDT and YYEEEE. The chain's CDR3 is CASSANRGGSFGNTIYF. Here the CDR3 DNA reads TGTGCCAGCAGCGCAAACAGGGGAGGGTCATTTGGAAACACCATATATTTT. The full variable domain, in which reference TRBV5-6 and TRBJ1-3 provide the parts outside the CDR3, is DAGVTQSPTHLIKTRGQQVTLRCSPKSGHDTVSWYQQALGQGPQFIFQYYEEEERQRGNFPDRFSGHQFPNYSSELNVNALLLGDSALYLCASSANRGGSFGNTIYFGEGSWLTVV.

The chain employs TRBV7-9 and TRBJ1-1; 7 bases fit TRBD1. The CDR3 is made up of 16 amino acids. Unmatched junction bases numbered 7, after V lost 2 bases and J lost 1 base. Germline CDR1 is SEHNR and CDR2 is FQNEAQ (reference sequence). CDR3 amino acids: CASSLTRDSGNTEAFF. In DNA, the CDR3 is TGTGCCAGCAGCTTAACCCGGGACAGTGGGAACACTGAAGCTTTCTTT.

The rearrangement uses TRBV11-2 and TRBJ2-1; D is unclear. The V end was cut by 2 bases, the J end by 8 bases, with 10 bases between. Germline values: CDR1 SGHAT, CDR2 FQNNGV. The CDR3 runs to 13 residues. CDR3 DNA: TGTGCCAGCAGCTTACCCTCCCTCGATGAGCAGTTCTTC. Its protein is CASSLPSLDEQFF.

This chain joins TRBV5-1 and TRBJ2-3; D call uncertain. The germline V gene encodes CDR1 SGHRS and CDR2 YFSETQ. Trimming shortened V by 1 base and J by 3 bases, and 18 bases separated the two germline ends. CDR3 size: 17 residues. CDR3 amino acids: CASSLLGGYIGTDTQYF. CDR3 in DNA: TGCGCCAGCAGCTTGTTGGGTGGATACATAGGTACAGATACGCAGTATTTT.

This rearrangement joins TRBV14 to TRBJ2-7; D is unresolved. With 2 bases removed from V and 3 bases from J, the gap between germline ends came to 8 bases. The V gene's germline CDR1 is SGHDN and CDR2 FVKESK. The CDR3 is 13 amino acids. CDR3 amino acids: CASSQRNGYEQYF. The CDR3 DNA follows: TGTGCCAGCAGCCAAAGGAACGGCTACGAGCAGTACTTC.

J is TRBJ1-4 and V is TRBV28, with TRBD1 as a possible D gene (6 bases). Germline V lookup: CDR1 MDHEN, CDR2 SYDVKM. V lost 7 bases and J 7 bases, leaving 16 bases between the germline ends. The CDR3 is made up of 14 amino acids. The CDR3: CASNAQGLGEKLFF. The CDR3 DNA follows: TGTGCCAGCAACGCACAGGGCCTTGGTGAAAAACTGTTTTTT.

The chain carries TRBV25-1 and TRBJ2-7; 7 bases agree with TRBD2. The germline gives CDR1 MGHDK, CDR2 SYGVNS. This CDR3 comprises 14 residues. J was trimmed by 8 bases and V by 1 base; bases with no gene match: 8. The CDR3 is CASSESPKRDKQYF. The CDR3 region has the DNA TGTGCCAGCAGTGAATCCCCCAAGCGGGATAAGCAGTACTTC.

This clone was detected once. CDR3 region: CASSYYNRDNTEAFF. The CDR3, as DNA: TGTGCCAGCAGTTATTATAACAGGGACAACACTGAAGCTTTCTTT. V usage is TRBV6-5 and J usage is TRBJ1-1, with D possibly matching TRBD1 (6 bases). The V gene lost 3 bases and the J gene lost 2 bases, with 13 bases spanning the gap. This CDR3 has 15 amino acids. The germline V gene has CDR1 MNHEY and CDR2 SVGAGI.

The chain employs TRBV7-2 and TRBJ1-2; D remains ambiguous. Trimming left V 5 bases short and J 8 bases short, with 12 bases between. Germline lookup yields CDR1 SGHTA and CDR2 FQGNSA. CDR3 length: 12 residues. CDR3 protein: CASSERGFGYTF. In DNA form, the CDR3 reads TGTGCCAGCAGCGAGCGTGGGTTCGGCTACACCTTC. Filled out from reference TRBV7-2 and TRBJ1-2, the complete variable domain reads GAGVSQSPSNKVTEKGKDVELRCDPISGHTALYWYRQSLGQGLEFLIYFQGNSAPDKSGLPSDRFSAERTGGSVSTLTIQRTQQEDSAVYLCASSERGFGYTFGSGTRLTVV.

Only a few counts were recorded for this clone. The V gene is TRBV5-1, the J gene TRBJ2-3, with TRBD1 matching over 7 bases. After removal of 5 bases from V and 2 bases from J, the junction contained 11 bases not matched to a gene. The V gene's germline CDR1 is SGHRS and CDR2 YFSETQ. The CDR3 spans 16 residues. CDR3 sequence: CASSSAGTAYTDTQYF. CDR3 DNA: TGCGCCAGCAGTTCAGCCGGGACAGCTTACACAGATACGCAGTATTTT.